This TCR beta chain was observed in a study of T cells in women clearing cervical HPV infection. Study-level background: Case blood was drawn when the lesion was first found; control blood after infection became undetectable.

This CDR3 has 16 residues. Germline loops: CDR1 SNHLY, CDR2 FYNNEI. For this clone: The missing CDR3 end, 3 residues past where the read stops, is filled in from the germline J gene.

immunoSEQ multiplex PCR used an average of roughly 1,300 ng genomic DNA. The method was immunoSEQ multiplex PCR; TCRdb's version includes in-frame clones alone and lacks a portion of them. The table counts approximately 26,000 clones; 11% lies in the top ten. V and J are TRBV2 and TRBJ2-3; perhaps TRBD1 as D (5 bases). Sequences were obtained from blood buffy coat. The source is a woman aged 18 to 75 with a cervical HPV16 infection that either progressed to CIN3+ or cleared (not recorded which). This CDR3 reads CASRGAPSLYQETQYF. The DNA read from the CDR3 is TGTGCCAGCAGAGGGGCCCCCTCATTGTACCAAGAGACG.